The sequence of this T cell receptor beta chain was determined in a study of blood T cell repertoires in COVID-19. Study context: Sources were T cells, B-cell-depleted T cells, or PBMCs; the material itself was cDNA or gDNA.

Sequencing used immunoSEQ multiplex PCR; TCRdb keeps in-frame clones, though not all of them. This repertoire shows 260,000 or so clones, 70% to 90% found once; its top ten account for 0.7%. This clonotype was sampled from a human donor in a cohort sampled during active COVID-19. Sequencing was done on a sample of peripheral blood.

Here the CDR3 reads CASSQGTSITYEQYF. In DNA form, the CDR3 reads TGTGCCAGCAGCCAAGGGACTTCAATTACCTACGAGCAGTACTTC. J is TRBJ2-7 and V is TRBV3-1 (or the pseudogene TRBV3-2), with a weak D call TRBD2 (5 bases). The V gene's germline CDR1 is LGHDT and CDR2 YNNKEL (reference sequence). V lost 1 base to trimming and J lost 2 bases, with 12 bases between them. This CDR3 contains 15 residues.